The present T cell receptor (beta chain) was sequenced within a study of T cells in Graves' hyperthyroidism and ophthalmopathy. Overall study results and limits: Most clonotypes expanded in thyroid above 0.001 were likewise present in blood. Patients with ophthalmopathy were separated from those with stable hyperthyroidism by a 13 V-J model.

The CDR3 contains 14 residues. Germline V gives CDR1 KGHSH, CDR2 LQKENI. Deletions cut 1 base from V and 4 bases from J, with 10 bases between. This clonotype was detected a few times. What it binds is not known. Amplification targeted TCR beta CDR3 regions from RNA transcripts. HTBI primers drove first-round RT-PCR of the TCR CDR3. TCRdb passed the multiplex PCR reads through MiXCR, listing each CDR3 protein once. Seen here are about 210,000 distinct CDR3 sequences, about 15% observed once, and the top ten hold roughly 50%. The study enrolled patients aged 18 to 65 with newly diagnosed hyperthyroidism of under 2 months' duration. Clinical symptoms, serum thyroxine and TRAb, thyroid ultrasound and orbital computed tomography together formed the diagnostic basis.

The sequenced material came from blood. This sequence joins TRBV18 and TRBJ1-2; possibly TRBD1 for D (6 bases). This clonotype was sampled from a middle-aged man with Graves' hyperthyroidism. The DNA of the CDR3 is TGTGCCAGCTCACCACAACCCAGGGGCTATGGCTACACCTTC. Its translation is CASSPQPRGYGYTF.